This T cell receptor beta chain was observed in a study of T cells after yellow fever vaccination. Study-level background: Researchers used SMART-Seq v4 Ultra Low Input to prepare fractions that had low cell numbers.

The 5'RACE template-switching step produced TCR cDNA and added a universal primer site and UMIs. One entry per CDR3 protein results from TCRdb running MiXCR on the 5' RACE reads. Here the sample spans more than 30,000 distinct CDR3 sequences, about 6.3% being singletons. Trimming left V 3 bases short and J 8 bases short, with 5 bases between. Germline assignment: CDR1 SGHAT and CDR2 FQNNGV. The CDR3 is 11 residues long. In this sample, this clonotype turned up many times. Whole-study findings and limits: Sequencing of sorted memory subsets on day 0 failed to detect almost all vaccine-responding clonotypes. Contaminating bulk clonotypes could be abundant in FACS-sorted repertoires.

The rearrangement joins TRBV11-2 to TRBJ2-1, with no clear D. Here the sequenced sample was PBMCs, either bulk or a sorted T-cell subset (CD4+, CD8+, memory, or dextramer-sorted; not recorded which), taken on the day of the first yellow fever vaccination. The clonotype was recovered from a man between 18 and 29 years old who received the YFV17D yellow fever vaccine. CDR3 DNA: TGTGCCAGCAGCTTCCACCATGAGCAGTTCTTC. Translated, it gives CASSFHHEQFF.